A selection of T cell receptor beta chains follows, all from one sample in a study of T-cell reconstitution after alpha-beta-depleted transplantation in children. One entry per CDR3 protein, called by TCRdb with MiXCR from the PCR reads. This table has 700,000 to 950,000 distinct CDR3 sequences, roughly 15% appearing once. The sample in question was PBMCs, mostly from graft donor cells, obtained 360 days after TCRalphabeta/CD19-depleted stem cell transplant. Every receptor here comes from a male patient younger than 18 who had a stem cell transplant for acute lymphoblastic leukemia, so the T cells may come from the graft donor. The CDR3 runs from the conserved cysteine through the conserved F or W. The D gene is left open where the match is weak. Expanded clones get a size class; other rows say once, few or many, or leave the size out.

clone_size: NA
cdr3_length: 11
j_call: TRBJ2-5
d_call: NA
v_call: TRBV6-2/TRBV6-3
cdr3_nt: TGTGCCATCGGAGGCGCCGAGACCCAGTACTTC
cdr3_aa: CAIGGAETQYF

clone_size: few
cdr3_length: 12
j_call: TRBJ1-6
d_call: NA
v_call: TRBV5-1
cdr3_nt: TGCGCCAGCCGGGGGTCGAGGTCACCCCTCCACTTT
cdr3_aa: CASRGSRSPLHF

clone_size: once
cdr3_length: 11
j_call: TRBJ2-5
d_call: NA
v_call: TRBV6-6
cdr3_nt: TGTGCCAGCAGTTACCTCGGAGCCCAGTACTTC
cdr3_aa: CASSYLGAQYF

clone_size: NA
cdr3_length: 15
j_call: TRBJ2-3
d_call: TRBD2
v_call: TRBV7-8
cdr3_nt: TGTGCCAGCAGCTCCCCTAGCGGGAGACCCCATACGCAGTATTTT
cdr3_aa: CASSSPSGRPHTQYF

clone_size: few
cdr3_length: 19
j_call: TRBJ2-7
d_call: TRBD2
v_call: TRBV20-1
cdr3_nt: TGCAGTGCCGCCCACGGCTGGATAGCGGGAGGGATGAGCTCCTACGAGCAGTACTTC
cdr3_aa: CSAAHGWIAGGMSSYEQYF

clone_size: many
cdr3_length: 14
j_call: TRBJ2-5
d_call: NA
v_call: TRBV5-6
cdr3_nt: TGTGCCAGCAGCTTGGGGACAGCCGAAGAGACCCAGTACTTC
cdr3_aa: CASSLGTAEETQYF

clone_size: NA
cdr3_length: 12
j_call: TRBJ2-5
d_call: TRBD1
v_call: TRBV29-1
cdr3_nt: TGCAGCGTTGTCGAGGACAGGGAGACCCAGTACTTC
cdr3_aa: CSVVEDRETQYF

clone_size: NA
cdr3_length: 15
j_call: TRBJ2-3
d_call: NA
v_call: TRBV21-1
cdr3_nt: TGTGCCAGCAGCAAATGCAAGGGGATTACAGATACGCAGTATTTT
cdr3_aa: CASSKCKGITDTQYF

clone_size: few
cdr3_length: 15
j_call: TRBJ2-7
d_call: TRBD1
v_call: TRBV7-9
cdr3_nt: TGTGCCAGCAGCTTGATGGACAGGGGGCCCCTCGAGCAGTACTTC
cdr3_aa: CASSLMDRGPLEQYF

clone_size: NA
cdr3_length: 13
j_call: TRBJ1-1
d_call: TRBD1
v_call: TRBV5-1
cdr3_nt: TGCGCCAGCAGCACGGGCAGGGGGACTGAAGCTTTCTTT
cdr3_aa: CASSTGRGTEAFF

clone_size: NA
cdr3_length: 14
j_call: TRBJ2-1
d_call: TRBD2
v_call: TRBV11-2
cdr3_nt: TGTGCCAGCAGCTTCCCGGGACTAGCGAATGAGCAGTTCTTC
cdr3_aa: CASSFPGLANEQFF

clone_size: NA
cdr3_length: 15
j_call: TRBJ2-7
d_call: NA
v_call: TRBV27
cdr3_nt: TGTGCCAGCAGTTTATCCAACCGACCCACCTACGAGCAGTACTTC
cdr3_aa: CASSLSNRPTYEQYF

clone_size: few
cdr3_length: 17
j_call: TRBJ2-1
d_call: TRBD2
v_call: TRBV3-1
cdr3_nt: TGTGCCAGCAGCCGAGTAGCGGGAGGGCTCTCCTACAATGAGCAGTTCTTC
cdr3_aa: CASSRVAGGLSYNEQFF

clone_size: NA
cdr3_length: 15
j_call: TRBJ2-1
d_call: NA
v_call: TRBV5-1
cdr3_nt: TGCCCCAGTAGACGGAGGGCCATAGAGTACAATGAGCAGTTCTTC
cdr3_aa: CPSRRRAIEYNEQFF

clone_size: many
cdr3_length: 16
j_call: TRBJ2-1
d_call: NA
v_call: TRBV5-1
cdr3_nt: TGCGCCAGCAGCCCACTTTACCCGGGCCGGTACAATGAGCAGTTCTTC
cdr3_aa: CASSPLYPGRYNEQFF

clone_size: few
cdr3_length: 16
j_call: TRBJ2-3
d_call: NA
v_call: TRBV3-1
cdr3_nt: TGTGCCAGCAGCCAAGATCCGACAGTTCGGGCAGATACGCAGTATTTT
cdr3_aa: CASSQDPTVRADTQYF

clone_size: NA
cdr3_length: 16
j_call: TRBJ2-1
d_call: TRBD2
v_call: TRBV2
cdr3_nt: TGTGCCAGCAGTGAAATGCGGCTAGCGGGCAACAATGAGCAGTTCTTC
cdr3_aa: CASSEMRLAGNNEQFF

clone_size: NA
cdr3_length: 14
j_call: TRBJ2-7
d_call: TRBD2
v_call: TRBV27
cdr3_nt: TGTGCCAGCAGGGTAGCGGGAGGAAGACCCGAGCAGTACTTC
cdr3_aa: CASRVAGGRPEQYF

clone_size: NA
cdr3_length: 15
j_call: TRBJ2-7
d_call: NA
v_call: TRBV20-1
cdr3_nt: TGCAGTGCTCCACTACCAGCGGCCGCATTTTACGAGCAGTACTTC
cdr3_aa: CSAPLPAAAFYEQYF

clone_size: NA
cdr3_length: 15
j_call: TRBJ2-2
d_call: TRBD1
v_call: TRBV6-1
cdr3_nt: TGTGCCAGCAGTGGGGACAGGGGGCGAACCGGGGAGCTGTTTTTT
cdr3_aa: CASSGDRGRTGELFF

clone_size: NA
cdr3_length: 18
j_call: TRBJ2-3
d_call: NA
v_call: TRBV9
cdr3_nt: TGTGCCAGCAGCGCTGATGCGTTCTGGGCGTCTAGCACAGATACGCAGTATTTT
cdr3_aa: CASSADAFWASSTDTQYF

clone_size: few
cdr3_length: 16
j_call: TRBJ2-3
d_call: TRBD2
v_call: TRBV7-9
cdr3_nt: TGTGCCAGCAGCTCGGCGACTAGCGGGAGAAGAGATACGCAGTATTTT
cdr3_aa: CASSSATSGRRDTQYF

clone_size: NA
cdr3_length: 13
j_call: TRBJ2-7
d_call: TRBD2
v_call: TRBV4-2
cdr3_nt: TGTGCCAGCACTCCCGGGAGGTTGGGAGAGCAGTACTTC
cdr3_aa: CASTPGRLGEQYF

clone_size: NA
cdr3_length: 15
j_call: TRBJ1-1
d_call: TRBD1
v_call: TRBV5-1
cdr3_nt: TGCGCCAGCAGCTTGGCGGGACAGTCGAACACTGAAGCTTTCTTT
cdr3_aa: CASSLAGQSNTEAFF

clone_size: NA
cdr3_length: 14
j_call: TRBJ1-5
d_call: NA
v_call: TRBV9
cdr3_nt: TGTGCCAGCAGCGTAAGTTCCGGGTCGAGGCCCCAGCATTTT
cdr3_aa: CASSVSSGSRPQHF

clone_size: NA
cdr3_length: 14
j_call: TRBJ2-5
d_call: TRBD1
v_call: TRBV2
cdr3_nt: TGTGCCAGCACTACCGACAGGGGCCAAGAGACCCAGTACTTC
cdr3_aa: CASTTDRGQETQYF

clone_size: many
cdr3_length: 14
j_call: TRBJ2-7
d_call: TRBD1
v_call: TRBV15
cdr3_nt: TGTGCCACCAGCAGAGGGACAGGGTATGACGAGCAGTACTTC
cdr3_aa: CATSRGTGYDEQYF

clone_size: few
cdr3_length: 18
j_call: TRBJ2-6
d_call: NA
v_call: TRBV4-1
cdr3_nt: TGCGCCAGCAGCCTGAAAGGGGGGGGGGTAACTGGGGCCAACGTCCTGACTTTC
cdr3_aa: CASSLKGGGVTGANVLTF

clone_size: NA
cdr3_length: 12
j_call: TRBJ1-4
d_call: NA
v_call: TRBV29-1
cdr3_nt: TGCAGCGTTGTCGGCGTTAATGAAAAACTGTTTTTT
cdr3_aa: CSVVGVNEKLFF

clone_size: few
cdr3_length: 16
j_call: TRBJ2-7
d_call: TRBD1
v_call: TRBV25-1
cdr3_nt: TGTGCCAGCAGTGAATCCCGACAGGGGCTATGCTACGAGCAGTACTTC
cdr3_aa: CASSESRQGLCYEQYF

clone_size: few
cdr3_length: 11
j_call: TRBJ2-1
d_call: NA
v_call: TRBV13
cdr3_nt: TGTGCCAGCAGCATCGTCGGGGAGCAGTTCTTC
cdr3_aa: CASSIVGEQFF

clone_size: few
cdr3_length: 13
j_call: TRBJ1-1
d_call: NA
v_call: TRBV9
cdr3_nt: TGTGCCAGCAGCGTAGCACCAAACACTGAAGCTTTCTTT
cdr3_aa: CASSVAPNTEAFF

clone_size: NA
cdr3_length: 16
j_call: TRBJ2-2
d_call: TRBD2
v_call: TRBV7-9
cdr3_nt: TGTGCCAGCAGCCATCCCGGGGGGACGAACACCGGGGAGCTGTTTTTT
cdr3_aa: CASSHPGGTNTGELFF

clone_size: few
cdr3_length: 23
j_call: TRBJ2-1
d_call: TRBD2
v_call: TRBV6-5
cdr3_nt: TGTGCCAGCAGTTCGTACAGGGTCTGGGGCCTAGCGGGAGGGGGGATCTCCTACAATGAGCAGTTCTTC
cdr3_aa: CASSSYRVWGLAGGGISYNEQFF

clone_size: NA
cdr3_length: 15
j_call: TRBJ2-1
d_call: NA
v_call: TRBV5-1
cdr3_nt: TGCGCCAGCAGCTTGGCCTCGCTAGAAGTTAATGAGCAGTTCTTC
cdr3_aa: CASSLASLEVNEQFF

clone_size: NA
cdr3_length: 16
j_call: TRBJ2-3
d_call: NA
v_call: TRBV11-2
cdr3_nt: TGTGCCAGCAGCTTATGGCAGGGGCGAGGAACAGATACGCAGTATTTT
cdr3_aa: CASSLWQGRGTDTQYF

clone_size: NA
cdr3_length: 15
j_call: TRBJ2-7
d_call: NA
v_call: TRBV5-1
cdr3_nt: TGCGCCAGCAGCAAGACAGTTGCGAACGAATACGAGCAGTACTTC
cdr3_aa: CASSKTVANEYEQYF

clone_size: few
cdr3_length: 15
j_call: TRBJ2-3
d_call: NA
v_call: TRBV18
cdr3_nt: TGTGCCAGCTCTAGTTGGTCGGCTTGGACAGATACGCAGTATTTT
cdr3_aa: CASSSWSAWTDTQYF

clone_size: NA
cdr3_length: 15
j_call: TRBJ1-1
d_call: NA
v_call: TRBV20-1
cdr3_nt: TGCAGTGCTAAGACGTTCAGGATAAAAAGGACTGAAGCTTTCTTT
cdr3_aa: CSAKTFRIKRTEAFF

clone_size: few
cdr3_length: 15
j_call: TRBJ2-1
d_call: TRBD2
v_call: TRBV5-1
cdr3_nt: TGCGCCAGCAGCTTAGCGGGAAAATCCTACAATGAGCAGTTCTTC
cdr3_aa: CASSLAGKSYNEQFF

clone_size: NA
cdr3_length: 17
j_call: TRBJ2-6
d_call: TRBD1
v_call: TRBV20-1
cdr3_nt: TGCAGTGCTATCTACAGGGGCCTCCTCTCTGGGGCCAACGTCCTGACTTTC
cdr3_aa: CSAIYRGLLSGANVLTF

clone_size: NA
cdr3_length: 16
j_call: TRBJ2-1
d_call: TRBD2
v_call: TRBV27
cdr3_nt: TGTGCCAGCAGTTTATCGTTACTAGCGGACGAGAATGAGCAGTTCTTC
cdr3_aa: CASSLSLLADENEQFF

clone_size: NA
cdr3_length: 15
j_call: TRBJ2-1
d_call: NA
v_call: TRBV18
cdr3_nt: TGTGCCAGCTCACCGGCTGGGGGCTCCTACAATGAGCAGTTCTTC
cdr3_aa: CASSPAGGSYNEQFF

clone_size: many
cdr3_length: 11
j_call: TRBJ1-2
d_call: NA
v_call: TRBV7-3
cdr3_nt: TGTGCCAGCAGGGCAGGCTATGGCTACACCTTC
cdr3_aa: CASRAGYGYTF

clone_size: few
cdr3_length: 18
j_call: TRBJ2-3
d_call: TRBD2
v_call: TRBV20-1
cdr3_nt: TGCAGTGCTAGAGATGGAATGCTTAGCGGGCTCTACACAGATACGCAGTATTTT
cdr3_aa: CSARDGMLSGLYTDTQYF

clone_size: few
cdr3_length: 15
j_call: TRBJ2-7
d_call: TRBD1
v_call: TRBV15
cdr3_nt: TGTGCCACCAGTAGACGGGACAGGGACTCCTACGAGCAGTACTTC
cdr3_aa: CATSRRDRDSYEQYF

clone_size: NA
cdr3_length: 14
j_call: TRBJ2-1
d_call: NA
v_call: TRBV5-1
cdr3_nt: TGCGCCAGCAGCTCGGGTGGTTGGCGGTTTGAGCAGTTCTTC
cdr3_aa: CASSSGGWRFEQFF

clone_size: many
cdr3_length: 12
j_call: TRBJ2-1
d_call: NA
v_call: TRBV29-1
cdr3_nt: TGCAGCGGAAAAGACATGTACAATGAGCAGTTCTTC
cdr3_aa: CSGKDMYNEQFF

clone_size: NA
cdr3_length: 14
j_call: TRBJ2-4
d_call: NA
v_call: TRBV12-3/TRBV12-4
cdr3_nt: TGTGCCAGCACCCCTGGACTAGCCAAAAACATTCAGTACTTC
cdr3_aa: CASTPGLAKNIQYF

clone_size: NA
cdr3_length: 15
j_call: TRBJ2-3
d_call: NA
v_call: TRBV14
cdr3_nt: TGTGCCAGCAGCCAAGTTTCCTACTGGACGGATACGCAGTATTTT
cdr3_aa: CASSQVSYWTDTQYF

clone_size: NA
cdr3_length: 14
j_call: TRBJ2-7
d_call: NA
v_call: TRBV4-1
cdr3_nt: TGCGCCAGCAGCCAAGTCCCGGGGGAGGACGAGCAGTACTTC
cdr3_aa: CASSQVPGEDEQYF

clone_size: NA
cdr3_length: 15
j_call: TRBJ2-2
d_call: NA
v_call: TRBV5-1
cdr3_nt: TGCGCCAGCAGTCCCGGGACGACGTTAGTCGGGGAGCTGTTTTTT
cdr3_aa: CASSPGTTLVGELFF

clone_size: NA
cdr3_length: 15
j_call: TRBJ2-3
d_call: NA
v_call: TRBV15
cdr3_nt: TGTGCCACCAGCAGAGAGCAGGGGTCGCCAGATACGCAGTATTTT
cdr3_aa: CATSREQGSPDTQYF

clone_size: NA
cdr3_length: 17
j_call: TRBJ2-3
d_call: TRBD2
v_call: TRBV11-2
cdr3_nt: TGTGCCAGCAGCTTAGACTGGACTAGCGGGAGGACAGATACGCAGTATTTT
cdr3_aa: CASSLDWTSGRTDTQYF